The present TCR beta chain was sequenced within a study of blood T cell repertoires in COVID-19. Profiling relied on immunoSEQ multiplex PCR, and the TCRdb table lists in-frame clones only, not all of them. The sample carries 250,000 to 300,000 clones, roughly nine tenths recorded once. The TCR originated in a woman aged 25-40 years with COVID-19, enrolled during active disease. Source material: peripheral blood.

CDR3 sequence reads: CASSFGSVNRVPYGYTF. The CDR3 coding sequence is TGTGCCAGCAGTTTCGGAAGCGTAAACAGGGTCCCCTATGGCTACACCTTC. V gene TRBV27 combines with J gene TRBJ1-2; weak D call: TRBD1 (6 bases). Germline V gene data show CDR1 as MNHEY and CDR2 as SMNVEV (reference sequence). This CDR3 region has 17 residues. The V gene lost 3 bases and the J gene lost 4 bases, with 21 bases spanning the gap.